This T cell receptor beta chain was captured by sequencing in a study of T cell responses to AZD1222 COVID-19 vaccine. About the research overall: Pooling was applied to second doses at about 4 or about 12 weeks.

As to this clone: The antigen remains unidentified.

CDR1 and CDR2 (germline): SQVTM, ANQGSEA. This CDR3 has 16 amino acids. The J segment lost 1 base and the V segment lost 4 bases, leaving 11 bases of the junction unmatched. Produced via immunoSEQ multiplex PCR; TCRdb's table is partial and in-frame only. The data contain about 150,000 clones, roughly 90% of them seen just once; the ten biggest clones take up 1.5% to 2%. Study results and limitations: The study reported that nearly half of spike-specific TCRs target unmutated variant regions.

Sequencing used peripheral blood, obtained on day 0 of AZD1222 vaccination. This chain links TRBV29-1 with TRBJ2-5; 8 bases match TRBD2. The receptor comes from an adult in good health. The CDR3 nucleotides are TGCAGCGTTGGCCTCGGGGGGGAGCGGAGCCAAGAGACCCAGTACTTC. Translated, it gives CSVGLGGERSQETQYF.